These 30 T cell receptor beta chains were all obtained from the same sample, sequenced in a study of blood T cell repertoires in COVID-19. Clones were read by immunoSEQ multiplex PCR, and TCRdb kept only the in-frame ones, dropping some. The sample carries 95,000 to 100,000 clones, roughly 90% recorded once. The material sequenced was peripheral blood. These receptors were taken from an older man with acute or convalescent COVID-19.

Sample share makes this clone medium-sized. The rearrangement joins TRBV9 to TRBJ2-2; 9 positions agree with TRBD1. Germline CDR1 is SGDLS and CDR2 is YYNGEE. Losses at the gene ends were 0 bases for V and 5 bases for J; bases not matched to a gene: 5. The CDR3 covers 16 residues. The CDR3 region is CASSVDWTGVTGELFF. CDR3 sequence (DNA): TGTGCCAGCAGCGTAGATTGGACAGGGGTTACCGGGGAGCTGTTTTTT.

This CDR3 reads CASSNRGEDTEAFF. The CDR3 DNA is TGTGCCAGCAGCAACAGGGGTGAAGACACTGAAGCTTTCTTT. The V gene is TRBV21-1, the J gene TRBJ1-1; TRBD1 is the table's D call, not checked against the DNA. TRBV21-1 is a pseudogene. This CDR3 has 14 residues.

The chain is built from TRBV3-1 (or the pseudogene TRBV3-2) and TRBJ1-5; maybe TRBD1 (5 bases). Trimming removed 0 bases from V and 1 base from J, with 10 bases in between. The CDR3 runs 16 residues. The germline gives CDR1 LGHDT, CDR2 YNNKEL (reference sequence). The CDR3 is CASSQESGLSNQPQHF. As DNA, the CDR3 is TGTGCCAGCAGCCAAGAGTCGGGACTGAGCAATCAGCCCCAGCATTTT.

The V call is TRBV5-4, the J call TRBJ1-4; 9 bases are a match to TRBD1. The CDR3 loop spans 16 amino acids. Looked up from germline, CDR1 is SGHNT and CDR2 is YYREEE (reference sequence). J lost 2 bases, V lost 4 bases, and 6 bases had no gene match. The CDR3 region has the DNA TGTGCCAGCAGCCCGGGACAGGGAGGGACTAATGAAAAACTGTTTTTT. This translates into CASSPGQGGTNEKLFF.

The V call is TRBV3-1 (or the pseudogene TRBV3-2), the J call TRBJ2-1; 10 positions agree with TRBD2. This CDR3 has 14 amino acids. CDR1 LGHDT and CDR2 YNNKEL come from the germline V gene (reference sequence). V lost 4 bases to trimming and J lost 9 bases; unmatched junction nucleotides: 6. The CDR3: CASSPRTSGAEQFF. The CDR3, as DNA: TGTGCCAGCAGCCCTCGCACTAGCGGGGCTGAGCAGTTCTTC.

The rearrangement joins TRBV20-1 to TRBJ1-5; D gene uncertain. CDR3 length: 15 residues. Trimming stripped 3 bases from V and 4 bases from J, with 16 bases between. Per germline, CDR1 DFQATT and CDR2 SNEGSKA (reference sequence). CDR3 amino acids: CSASPPGSLNQPQHF. CDR3 sequence (DNA): TGCAGTGCTAGTCCGCCCGGGAGCCTAAATCAGCCCCAGCATTTT.

The V call is TRBV30, the J call TRBJ2-3, with TRBD1 as a possible D gene (5 bases). This CDR3 has 13 residues. Germline-derived CDR1 and CDR2 are GTSNPN and SVGIG (reference sequence). The DNA of the CDR3 is TGTGCAGAACGAAAAAGGGGATTAGATACGCAGTATTTT. Translation gives CAERKRGLDTQYF.

J is TRBJ1-2 and V is TRBV6-1; D unclear. Germline CDR1 and CDR2: MNHNS and SASEGT. The CDR3 contains 13 residues. Deletions cut 3 bases from V and 2 bases from J, with 7 bases between. CDR3 loop: CASSDYTNYGYTF. The CDR3 DNA sequence: TGTGCCAGCAGTGATTACACAAACTATGGCTACACCTTC.

The rearrangement joins TRBV13 to TRBJ2-7; perhaps TRBD1 as D (6 bases). In germline, CDR1 is PRHDT, CDR2 FYEKMQ (reference sequence). The CDR3 is made up of 15 amino acids. V was shortened by 2 bases and J by 5 bases, with 16 bases between the two germline ends. CDR3 protein: CASSLTAGALDEQYF. The CDR3 DNA reads TGTGCCAGCAGCTTAACGGCAGGGGCCTTAGACGAGCAGTACTTC.

The V call is TRBV2, the J call TRBJ2-7; 7 bases line up with TRBD1. This CDR3 has 15 amino acids. J lost 2 bases, V lost 0 bases, and 4 bases had no gene match. Germline V gene data show CDR1 as SNHLY and CDR2 as FYNNEI. The CDR3 bases are TGTGCCAGCAGTGAAGCCGGGCAGGGGGCCTACGAGCAGTACTTC. It translates to CASSEAGQGAYEQYF. The variable domain in full, with the rest retrieved from reference TRBV2 and TRBJ2-7, is EPEVTQTPSHQVTQMGQEVILRCVPISNHLYFYWYRQILGQKVEFLVSFYNNEISEKSEIFDDQFSVERPDGSNFTLKIRSTKLEDSAMYFCASSEAGQGAYEQYFGPGTRLTVT.

This clone was seen only once. Different DNA sequences within this sample yield the same CDR3. This chain joins TRBV30 and TRBJ1-6; D call uncertain. CDR1 is GTSNPN and CDR2 is SVGIG in the germline V gene (reference sequence). The CDR3 totals 13 residues. The V and J ends lost 1 base and 5 bases respectively, with 6 bases between them. The CDR3 DNA follows: TGTGCCTGGAGTGGCCAGAATAATTCACCCCTCCACTTT. Amino acid sequence: CAWSGQNNSPLHF.

The J gene is TRBJ2-1, the V gene TRBV19; 9 bases agree with TRBD2. The CDR3 covers 15 residues. The V gene's germline CDR1 is LNHDA and CDR2 SQIVND (reference sequence). V dropped 7 bases and J dropped 6; count of bases not matched to a gene: 10. As DNA, the CDR3 is TGTGCCAGTACTGGCGGTCTAGCGGGACTCAATGAGCAGTTCTTC. Protein product: CASTGGLAGLNEQFF.

The rearrangement joins TRBV6-1 to TRBJ2-2, with 10 positions matching TRBD1. The germline V gene encodes CDR1 MNHNS and CDR2 SASEGT. The CDR3 sequence is 17 residues long. The V and J ends lost 4 bases and 7 bases, in that order; junction bases with no gene match: 12. In DNA form, the CDR3 reads TGTGCCAGCAGTGCCGGTCCGGGACAGGGGTGGGTCGGGGAGCTGTTTTTT. This translates into CASSAGPGQGWVGELFF.

This chain connects TRBV25-1 to TRBJ2-7; D gene ambiguous. Germline V gives CDR1 MGHDK, CDR2 SYGVNS. The CDR3 loop spans 11 amino acids. V was trimmed by 5 bases and J by 3 bases, leaving 5 bases between them. The CDR3 DNA sequence: TGTGCCAGCAGTTATCTCTACGAGCAGTACTTC. Protein: CASSYLYEQYF.

The genes are TRBV18 and TRBJ2-5; no definite D call. V lost 3 bases, J lost 4 bases, and 12 bases lay in between. The CDR3 is 14 amino acids. Per the germline V gene, CDR1 is KGHSH and CDR2 is LQKENI. Here the CDR3 DNA reads TGTGCCAGCTCACCGGCTTCTCCCCCAGAGACCCAGTACTTC. It codes for CASSPASPPETQYF.

The chain carries TRBV11-2 and TRBJ2-7; the match to TRBD2 covers 8 bases. The CDR3 has 17 amino acids. V gave up 2 bases and J gave up 2 bases; unmatched junction bases: 11. Germline-derived CDR1 and CDR2 are SGHAT and FQNNGV. The CDR3 DNA reads TGTGCCAGCAGCTTATACCTACGGGCGGGAGGTGCCTACGAGCAGTACTTC. This gives the protein CASSLYLRAGGAYEQYF.

The rearrangement uses TRBV5-4 and TRBJ1-2; D is undetermined. Germline values: CDR1 SGHNT, CDR2 YYREEE (reference sequence). CDR3 size: 13 residues. Trimming pared 2 bases from V and 4 bases from J, leaving 9 bases between. Written as DNA, the CDR3 is TGTGCCAGCAGCTTTGCAGGTAGCTATGGCTACACCTTC. Protein: CASSFAGSYGYTF. The full variable domain, rest sourced from reference TRBV5-4 and TRBJ1-2, is ETGVTQSPTHLIKTRGQQVTLRCSSQSGHNTVSWYQQALGQGPQFIFQYYREEENGRGNFPPRFSGLQFPNYSSELNVNALELDDSALYLCASSFAGSYGYTFGSGTRLTVV.

The V call is TRBV15, the J call TRBJ2-7; 10 bases fit TRBD1. CDR1 and CDR2 (germline): LNHNV, YYDKDF (reference sequence). With 0 bases clipped from V and 3 bases from J, the junction kept 5 bases outside the gene matches. The length of the CDR3 is 16 residues. The CDR3 DNA reads as TGTGCCACCAGCAGAGATGGGGGACAGGGGCTCTACGAGCAGTACTTC. Translated, it gives CATSRDGGQGLYEQYF.

This clone has only a few counts. The chain is built from TRBV5-8 and TRBJ2-7, with 9 bases aligning to TRBD2. CDR3 length: 13 residues. Germline-derived CDR1 and CDR2 are SGHTS and YDEGEE. Germline trimming cut 5 bases from V and 2 bases from J; bases unmatched to any gene: 2. The CDR3 loop is CASRLAGTYEQYF. Here the CDR3 DNA reads TGTGCCAGCAGGCTAGCGGGAACCTACGAGCAGTACTTC.

The rearrangement uses TRBV27 and TRBJ2-7; TRBD2 aligns across 8 bases. Germline V CDR1 and CDR2: MNHEY, SMNVEV (reference sequence). This CDR3 region has 14 residues. V trimming: 5 bases; J trimming: 4 bases; junction bases outside the gene matches: 7. CDR3 amino acids: CASSVVGREYEQYF. CDR3 bases: TGTGCCAGCAGTGTGGTCGGGAGGGAGTACGAGCAGTACTTC.

The CDR3 protein is CASSLAGILGGNTIYF. Written as DNA, the CDR3 is TGCGCCAGCAGCTTGGCAGGCATACTAGGTGGAAACACCATATATTTT. The genes are TRBV5-1 and TRBJ1-3; D not certain. The V gene lost 0 bases and the J gene lost 3 bases, with 13 bases spanning the gap. CDR3 length: 16 residues. The germline V gene encodes CDR1 SGHRS and CDR2 YFSETQ.

This clone was observed a few times. V is TRBV18 and J is TRBJ2-2; tentative D call: TRBD1 (6 bases). This CDR3 is built from 14 residues. CDR1 and CDR2 from the germline V gene are KGHSH and LQKENI. V was trimmed by 1 base and J by 5 bases, leaving 8 bases between them. The chain's CDR3 is CASSPLRGTGELFF. The CDR3 nucleotides are TGTGCCAGCTCACCACTCAGGGGAACCGGGGAGCTGTTTTTT.

This sequence joins TRBV19 and TRBJ2-7; 10 nucleotides align to TRBD2. The V gene's germline CDR1 is LNHDA and CDR2 SQIVND (reference sequence). This CDR3 spans 15 amino acids. V lost 3 bases to trimming and J lost 4 bases; unmatched junction nucleotides: 6. CDR3 loop: CASSMGEAGGYEQYF. The CDR3 coding sequence is TGTGCCAGTAGTATGGGTGAAGCGGGAGGGTACGAGCAGTACTTC.

CDR3 nucleotides: TGTGCCAGTAGTATCGTCGGGGGTGGTGGCTACACCTTC. Protein sequence: CASSIVGGGGYTF. The rearrangement links TRBV19 to TRBJ1-2; a weak D match, TRBD1 (5 bases). Germline V lookup: CDR1 LNHDA, CDR2 SQIVND (reference sequence). This CDR3 spans 13 amino acids. Trimming left V 3 bases short and J 7 bases short, with 12 bases between.

The chain has TRBV2 and TRBJ2-2, with 8 bases aligning to TRBD1. Germline assignment: CDR1 SNHLY and CDR2 FYNNEI. The CDR3 is 14 residues long. Unmatched junction bases numbered 4, after V lost 5 bases and J lost 5 bases. The CDR3: CASSRDRRTGELFF. The CDR3 DNA is TGTGCCAGCAGTAGGGACAGGCGGACCGGGGAGCTGTTTTTT.

V is TRBV12-3 or TRBV12-4 and J is TRBJ2-1; D call uncertain. V lost 3 bases, J lost 6 bases, and 6 bases lay in between. The CDR3 extends over 12 amino acids. For the CDR3, the DNA is TGTGCCAGCAGTTTCTGGGCCAATGAGCAGTTCTTC. This codes for CASSFWANEQFF.

V usage is TRBV5-1 and J usage is TRBJ1-2, with 7 bases aligning to TRBD1. V shed 4 bases and J 4 bases; nucleotides not matched to a gene: 4. Per the germline V gene, CDR1 is SGHRS and CDR2 is YFSETQ. This CDR3 is built from 13 residues. CDR3: CASSEGQSYGYTF. In DNA form, the CDR3 reads TGCGCCAGCAGCGAGGGACAGAGCTATGGCTACACCTTC.

This clone was seen once. V usage is TRBV19 and J usage is TRBJ1-4, with TRBD1 matching 7 bases. The CDR3 has 15 amino acids. The junction had 10 bases not matched to a gene; V was cut back by 7 bases and J by 5 bases. Looked up from germline, CDR1 is LNHDA and CDR2 is SQIVND (reference sequence). As DNA, the CDR3 is TGTGCCAGTAAGCTTACAGGGGCTATAAATGAAAAACTGTTTTTT. Its protein is CASKLTGAINEKLFF. Complete variable domain (other parts from reference TRBV19 and TRBJ1-4): DGGITQSPKYLFRKEGQNVTLSCEQNLNHDAMYWYRQDPGQGLRLIYYSQIVNDFQKGDIAEGYSVSREKKESFPLTVTSAQKNPTAFYLCASKLTGAINEKLFFGSGTQLSVL.

The CDR3, as DNA: TGTGCCACCAAAGACAGGGGACCTACCTATGGCTACACCTTC. Amino acid sequence: CATKDRGPTYGYTF. This chain joins TRBV24-1 and TRBJ1-2, with 8 positions matching TRBD1. The CDR3 is made up of 14 amino acids. V shed 8 bases and J 4 bases; nucleotides not matched to a gene: 8. Germline V gives CDR1 KGHDR, CDR2 SFDVKD.

This clone has more than one count but fewer than ten. The chain couples TRBV3-1 (or the pseudogene TRBV3-2) to TRBJ2-3, with TRBD2 identical over 12 bases. The V segment lost 0 bases and the J segment 2 bases; nucleotides outside the gene matches: 9. The CDR3 loop spans 19 amino acids. Germline-derived CDR1 and CDR2 are LGHDT and YNNKEL (reference sequence). CDR3 sequence: CASSQDYPGLAGITDTQYF. The CDR3, as DNA: TGTGCCAGCAGCCAAGATTACCCCGGACTAGCGGGAATCACAGATACGCAGTATTTT.